Below, 30 T cell receptor beta chains from the same sample are listed, as sequenced in a study of lymphopenia after photon versus proton radiotherapy. Method: immunoSEQ multiplex PCR; TCRdb's copy keeps in-frame clones and lacks some. The repertoire consists of around 13,000 clones, with about four fifths occurring once and the leading ten covering 25% to 30%. Sample: peripheral blood, taken from a patient treated with photon-based radiotherapy. These receptors all come from a man in his fifties or sixties with gastric cancer.

This clone has a handful of counts. The V and J genes are TRBV11-2 and TRBJ2-1, with TRBD1 as a possible D gene (6 bases). CDR1 SGHAT and CDR2 FQNNGV come from the germline V gene. With 4 bases removed from V and 8 bases from J, the gap between germline ends came to 9 bases. The CDR3 totals 12 residues. The CDR3 DNA follows: TGTGCCAGCAGCTCGGCAGGGGATGAGCAGTTCTTC. Translating it yields CASSSAGDEQFF.

The rearrangement joins TRBV19 to TRBJ2-5; no clear D. The V gene's germline CDR1 is LNHDA and CDR2 SQIVND (reference sequence). This CDR3 is built from 15 residues. V lost 8 bases to trimming and J lost 5 bases, with 21 bases between them. CDR3 region: CASSRSIGPSETQYF. The CDR3, as DNA: TGTGCCAGTTCTCGCTCTATCGGCCCATCGGAGACCCAGTACTTC. Full variable domain (outside the CDR3, taken from reference TRBV19 and TRBJ2-5): DGGITQSPKYLFRKEGQNVTLSCEQNLNHDAMYWYRQDPGQGLRLIYYSQIVNDFQKGDIAEGYSVSREKKESFPLTVTSAQKNPTAFYLCASSRSIGPSETQYFGPGTRLLVL.

The sample holds a few counts of this clone. The V gene is TRBV29-1, the J gene TRBJ2-5; 8 bases are a match to TRBD2. This CDR3 is 14 amino acids long. V was clipped by 4 bases and J by 5 bases; unmatched bases: 9. Germline V gene lookup returns CDR1 SQVTM and CDR2 ANQGSEA. CDR3 protein: CSVVAGGYGETQYF. CDR3 DNA sequence: TGCAGCGTTGTGGCGGGGGGATACGGGGAGACCCAGTACTTC.

This chain uses TRBV7-3 with TRBJ2-3, with a tentative D call TRBD2 (6 bases). The germline V and J ends were trimmed by 4 bases and 2 bases, with 10 bases remaining between them. Per germline, CDR1 SGHTA and CDR2 FQGTGA. This CDR3 has 14 amino acids. CDR3 loop: CASSSGDPTDTQYF. Here the CDR3 DNA reads TGTGCCAGCAGCTCGGGGGACCCCACAGATACGCAGTATTTT. Complete variable domain (other parts from reference TRBV7-3 and TRBJ2-3): GAGVSQTPSNKVTEKGKYVELRCDPISGHTALYWYRQSLGQGPEFLIYFQGTGAADDSGLPNDRFFAVRPEGSVSTLKIQRTERGDSAVYLCASSSGDPTDTQYFGPGTRLTVL.

The rearrangement joins TRBV4-1 to TRBJ1-2; D remains ambiguous. This CDR3 contains 15 residues. Trimming shortened V by 0 bases and J by 5 bases, and 13 bases separated the two germline ends. Germline values: CDR1 MGHRA, CDR2 YSYEKL. In nucleotides, the CDR3 is TGCGCCAGCAGCCAAGATCTACAGAATTTTTATGGCTACACCTTC. Its protein is CASSQDLQNFYGYTF.

The rearrangement links TRBV20-1 to TRBJ1-1; D gene uncertain. V lost 6 bases, J lost 8 bases, and 10 bases lay in between. The CDR3 is made up of 10 amino acids. Germline loops: CDR1 DFQATT, CDR2 SNEGSKA (reference sequence). CDR3 sequence (DNA): TGCAGTGCGGCCCCTTACGAAGCTTTCTTT. Amino acid sequence: CSAAPYEAFF.

The chain joins TRBV19 to TRBJ2-3; possibly TRBD1 for D (5 bases). Deletions cut 5 bases from V and 2 bases from J, with 17 bases between. Germline lookup yields CDR1 LNHDA and CDR2 SQIVND (reference sequence). The CDR3 length is 16 residues. CDR3 DNA: TGTGCCAGTAGTCGGGCGAAGGGGCTCGCCACAGATACGCAGTATTTT. This gives the protein CASSRAKGLATDTQYF.

The chain employs TRBV5-1 and TRBJ1-1; D is unresolved. Per the germline V gene, CDR1 is SGHRS and CDR2 is YFSETQ. With 2 bases removed from V and 2 bases from J, the gap between germline ends came to 4 bases. The CDR3 has 12 amino acids. DNA of the CDR3: TGCGCCAGCAGCTTAGACAACACTGAAGCTTTCTTT. It yields the protein CASSLDNTEAFF. Using reference TRBV5-1 and TRBJ1-1 for the parts outside the CDR3, the full variable domain is KAGVTQTPRYLIKTRGQQVTLSCSPISGHRSVSWYQQTPGQGLQFLFEYFSETQRNKGNFPGRFSGRQFSNSRSEMNVSTLELGDSALYLCASSLDNTEAFFGQGTRLTVV.

V gene TRBV30 combines with J gene TRBJ1-1, with 8 bases aligning to TRBD1. The trim removed 6 bases at V and 0 bases at J, leaving 3 bases unmatched. Germline V lookup: CDR1 GTSNPN, CDR2 SVGIG (reference sequence). The CDR3 is made up of 13 amino acids. The CDR3 here is CACTGGMNTEAFF. CDR3 nucleotide sequence: TGTGCCTGCACAGGGGGAATGAACACTGAAGCTTTCTTT.

In nucleotides, the CDR3 is TGTGCCAGCAGCTCAAGGGTGGCGGACACTGAAGCTTTCTTT. The encoded protein is CASSSRVADTEAFF. The V gene is TRBV7-6, the J gene TRBJ1-1; D unresolved. The CDR3 spans 14 residues. Germline CDR1 SGHVS, CDR2 FNYEAQ. Trimming took 4 bases from V and 3 from J, leaving 12 bases between them.

The rearrangement joins TRBV6-1 to TRBJ2-5; D gene uncertain. This CDR3 is built from 13 residues. The V end lost 9 bases, the J end lost 1 base, and 12 bases lay between the germline ends. The germline V gene has CDR1 MNHNS and CDR2 SASEGT. The CDR3, as DNA: TGTGCCAGTCCCCCCATAGGCCAAGAGACCCAGTACTTC. It translates to CASPPIGQETQYF.

This clone has a single count. The V and J genes are TRBV19 and TRBJ2-2; 7 positions match TRBD1. This CDR3 is 14 amino acids long. Germline values: CDR1 LNHDA, CDR2 SQIVND (reference sequence). The trim removed 9 bases at V and 5 bases at J, leaving 9 bases unmatched. The CDR3 reads CASLSGTVTGELFF. CDR3 DNA sequence: TGTGCCAGCCTCTCCGGGACAGTGACCGGGGAGCTGTTTTTT.

This sequence joins TRBV14 and TRBJ2-2, with 8 bases fitting TRBD1. CDR3 length equals 14 residues. V gave up 4 bases and J gave up 5 bases; unmatched junction bases: 3. The V gene's germline CDR1 is SGHDN and CDR2 FVKESK. Written as DNA, the CDR3 is TGTGCCAGCAGCCCACGGACAGGGACCGGGGAGCTGTTTTTT. This gives the protein CASSPRTGTGELFF.

The gene calls are TRBV11-1 and TRBJ2-5; the D gene is possibly TRBD2 (7 bases). Trimming removed 3 bases from V and 5 bases from J, with 19 bases in between. Germline V lookup: CDR1 SGHAT, CDR2 FQDESV (reference sequence). The CDR3 loop spans 16 amino acids. In DNA, the CDR3 is TGTGCCAGCAGCTTTTCGGGGGGCACTCCTACGGAGACCCAGTACTTC. Translation: CASSFSGGTPTETQYF.

The J gene is TRBJ2-7, the V gene TRBV5-1, with D possibly TRBD1 on 5 matching bases. Germline values: CDR1 SGHRS, CDR2 YFSETQ. Trimming left V 7 bases short and J 0 bases short, with 17 bases between. CDR3 size: 15 residues. This chain's CDR3 is CASRPLFRDSYEQYF. The CDR3 DNA reads TGCGCCAGCCGCCCATTGTTCAGGGACTCCTACGAGCAGTACTTC.

The genes are TRBV10-1 and TRBJ2-1; D is unclear. CDR1 is WNHNN and CDR2 is SYGVQD in the germline V gene (reference sequence). The ends were cut back, 4 bases at V and 6 bases at J, with 19 bases in the middle. This CDR3 has 16 residues. DNA of the CDR3: TGCGCCAGCAGTGGCCTAGGAGTATCGTCGTCCAATGAGCAGTTCTTC. Encoded protein: CASSGLGVSSSNEQFF.

V and J are TRBV19 and TRBJ2-2; 8 nucleotides agree with TRBD1. V shed 7 bases and J 4 bases; nucleotides not matched to a gene: 11. CDR3 length: 16 amino acids. Germline loops: CDR1 LNHDA, CDR2 SQIVND (reference sequence). In DNA form, the CDR3 reads TGTGCCAGTAAGAATCCGGACAGGGTTACCACCGGGGAGCTGTTTTTT. Amino acid sequence: CASKNPDRVTTGELFF. The variable domain in full, completed from reference TRBV19 and TRBJ2-2, reads DGGITQSPKYLFRKEGQNVTLSCEQNLNHDAMYWYRQDPGQGLRLIYYSQIVNDFQKGDIAEGYSVSREKKESFPLTVTSAQKNPTAFYLCASKNPDRVTTGELFFGEGSRLTVL.

The chain has TRBV21-1 and TRBJ2-6. TRBV21-1 is classified as a pseudogene. The CDR3 length is 16 residues. The CDR3 DNA reads TGTGCCAGCAGCACGGGACCGATCTCTGGGGCCAACGTCCTGACTTTC. Amino acids: CASSTGPISGANVLTF.

The V call is TRBV14, the J call TRBJ1-1; the D gene is possibly TRBD1 (6 bases). This CDR3 is 15 amino acids long. CDR1 and CDR2 from the germline V gene are SGHDN and FVKESK. The germline V and J ends were trimmed by 4 bases and 6 bases, with 18 bases remaining between them. The CDR3 DNA reads as TGTGCCAGCAGCCGATACAGGGATCCGGCCCCTGAAGCTTTCTTT. Residues: CASSRYRDPAPEAFF.

V and J are TRBV5-1 and TRBJ1-1; D gene ambiguous. Trimming cost V 2 bases and J 0 bases, with 8 bases left between them. The germline gives CDR1 SGHRS, CDR2 YFSETQ. This CDR3 contains 14 residues. The chain's CDR3 is CASSFIGMNTEAFF. In DNA, the CDR3 is TGCGCCAGCAGCTTTATAGGTATGAACACTGAAGCTTTCTTT.

This clone was observed a single time. The V and J genes are TRBV5-1 and TRBJ1-2; weak D call: TRBD1 (5 bases). Germline CDR1 is SGHRS and CDR2 is YFSETQ. The CDR3 has 13 amino acids. V was cut by 0 bases and J by 5 bases, with 8 bases left in between. The chain's CDR3 is CASSLGQPYGYTF. CDR3 sequence (DNA): TGCGCCAGCAGCTTGGGACAGCCTTATGGCTACACCTTC.

The chain combines TRBV5-1 with TRBJ1-2; D remains unclear. The V and J ends lost 4 bases and 0 bases respectively, with 7 bases between them. CDR1 SGHRS and CDR2 YFSETQ come from the germline V gene. This CDR3 spans 13 amino acids. The CDR3 region is CASSLGSNYGYTF. In nucleotides, the CDR3 is TGCGCCAGCAGCCTTGGATCTAACTATGGCTACACCTTC.

The sample holds one count of this clone. The CDR3 nucleotides read TGTGCCAGCAGCTTACGAGCGGGGGGGGGCTCGGAGACCCAGTACTTC. Its translation is CASSLRAGGGSETQYF. The genes are TRBV13 and TRBJ2-5, with TRBD2 matching over 10 bases. Per germline, CDR1 PRHDT and CDR2 FYEKMQ (reference sequence). Unmatched junction bases numbered 8, after V lost 2 bases and J lost 5 bases. This CDR3 is built from 16 residues.

The gene calls are TRBV25-1 and TRBJ1-5; no clear D gene. The CDR3 is 14 residues long. The germline CDR1 and CDR2 sequences are MGHDK and SYGVNS. The V and J ends lost 4 bases and 3 bases respectively, with 10 bases between them. CDR3 DNA sequence: TGTGCCAGCAGTGCCGACACTTACAATCAGCCCCAGCATTTT. This translates into CASSADTYNQPQHF. The whole variable domain, remainder taken from reference TRBV25-1 and TRBJ1-5, is EADIYQTPRYLVIGTGKKITLECSQTMGHDKMYWYQQDPGMELHLIHYSYGVNSTEKGDLSSESTVSRIRTEHFPLTLESARPSHTSQYLCASSADTYNQPQHFGDGTRLSIL.

CDR3 sequence reads: CASSVEGGVETQYF. DNA of the CDR3: TGTGCCAGCAGCGTAGAGGGGGGTGTAGAGACCCAGTACTTC. The gene calls are TRBV9 and TRBJ2-5; D may match TRBD1 or TRBD2 (6 bases each). The CDR3 sequence is 14 residues long. The V gene lost 0 bases and the J gene lost 4 bases, with 10 bases spanning the gap. CDR1 is SGDLS, CDR2 YYNGEE, per germline.

The V and J genes are TRBV7-8 and TRBJ2-1; D gene uncertain. With 3 bases removed from V and 0 bases from J, the gap between germline ends came to 9 bases. Germline V lookup: CDR1 SGHVS, CDR2 FQNEAQ. CDR3 length: 15 amino acids. CDR3 region: CASSFSPASYNEQFF. The CDR3 nucleotides read TGTGCCAGCAGCTTCTCACCCGCCTCCTACAATGAGCAGTTCTTC.

This chain joins TRBV11-1 and TRBJ2-2, with 11 positions matching TRBD1. V shed 5 bases, J shed 6 bases, and the junction held 5 bases outside the gene matches. In germline, CDR1 is SGHAT, CDR2 FQDESV (reference sequence). This CDR3 is 15 amino acids long. The CDR3 sequence is CASSLGQGVPGELFF. Written as DNA, the CDR3 is TGTGCCAGCAGCCTGGGACAGGGGGTTCCCGGGGAGCTGTTTTTT. Full variable domain (outside the CDR3, taken from reference TRBV11-1 and TRBJ2-2): EAEVAQSPRYKITEKSQAVAFWCDPISGHATLYWYRQILGQGPELLVQFQDESVVDDSQLPKDRFSAERLKGVDSTLKIQPAELGDSAMYLCASSLGQGVPGELFFGEGSRLTVL.

The CDR3 here is CASSPRQSGANVLTF. The DNA for the CDR3 is TGTGCCAGCTCACCTCGACAGTCTGGGGCCAACGTCCTGACTTTC. V usage is TRBV18 and J usage is TRBJ2-6; possible D gene TRBD1, 5 bases. The CDR3 sequence is 15 residues long. Germline V lookup: CDR1 KGHSH, CDR2 LQKENI. Trimming pared 3 bases from V and 1 base from J, leaving 7 bases between.

The chain carries TRBV7-6 and TRBJ2-5; 11 bases line up with TRBD1. The CDR3 sequence is 15 residues long. Germline CDR1 is SGHVS and CDR2 is FNYEAQ. Germline trimming cut 7 bases from V and 1 base from J; bases unmatched to any gene: 5. The CDR3 loop is CASTFGTGGQETQYF. The CDR3 DNA is TGTGCCAGCACCTTCGGGACAGGGGGCCAAGAGACCCAGTACTTC.

This chain links TRBV5-6 with TRBJ2-3; possibly TRBD2 for D (6 bases). Trimming left V 4 bases short and J 4 bases short, with 16 bases between. This CDR3 comprises 15 residues. CDR1 and CDR2 from the germline V gene are SGHDT and YYEEEE. In DNA form, the CDR3 reads TGTGCCAGCAGCGCGGATGGGAGGATCCCAGATACGCAGTATTTT. Translating gives CASSADGRIPDTQYF.